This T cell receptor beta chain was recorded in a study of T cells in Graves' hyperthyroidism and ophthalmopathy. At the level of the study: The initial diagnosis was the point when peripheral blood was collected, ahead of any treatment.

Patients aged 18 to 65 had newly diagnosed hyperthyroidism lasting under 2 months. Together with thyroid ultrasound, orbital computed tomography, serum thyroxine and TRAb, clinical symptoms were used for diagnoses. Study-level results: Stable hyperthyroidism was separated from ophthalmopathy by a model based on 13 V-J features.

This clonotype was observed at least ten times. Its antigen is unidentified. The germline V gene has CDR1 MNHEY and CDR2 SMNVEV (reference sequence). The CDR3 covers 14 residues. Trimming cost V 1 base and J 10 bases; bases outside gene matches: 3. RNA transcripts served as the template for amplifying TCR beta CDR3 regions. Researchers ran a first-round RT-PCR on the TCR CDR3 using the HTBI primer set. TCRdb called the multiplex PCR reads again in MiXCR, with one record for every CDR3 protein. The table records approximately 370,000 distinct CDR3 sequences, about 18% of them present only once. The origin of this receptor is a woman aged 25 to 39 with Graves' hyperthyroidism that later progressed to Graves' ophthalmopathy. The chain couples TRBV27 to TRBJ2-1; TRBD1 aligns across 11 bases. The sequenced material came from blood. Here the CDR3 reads CASSLLGQGGEQFF. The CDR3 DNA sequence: TGTGCCAGCAGTTTATTGGGACAGGGGGGAGAGCAGTTCTTC.